A single TCR beta chain is shown here with its context. These data originate in a study of T cell changes during pregnancy in multiple sclerosis. The assay was immunoSEQ multiplex PCR, and TCRdb's table has in-frame clones only and misses some. The sample consists of tens of thousands of clones, around nine tenths of them appearing once. Material: CD4+ T cells from peripheral blood mononuclear cells, obtained before pregnancy. The clonotype was recovered from a female donor with multiple sclerosis, enrolled in a pregnancy study.

This CDR3 is CASRTGGGGTDTQYF. The CDR3 nucleotides are TGTGCCAGCAGGACAGGGGGTGGGGGCACAGATACGCAGTATTTT. The chain combines TRBV28 with TRBJ2-3, with TRBD1 matching 9 bases. CDR1 and CDR2 (germline): MDHEN, SYDVKM. The V segment lost 6 bases and the J segment 1 base; nucleotides outside the gene matches: 5. The CDR3 has 15 residues.